The 15 T cell receptor beta chains given below trace back to one sample, sequenced in a study of blood T cell repertoires in COVID-19. Method: immunoSEQ multiplex PCR; TCRdb's copy keeps in-frame clones and lacks some. The sample lists roughly 290,000 clones; more than 70% were seen once. The specimen sequenced was peripheral blood. The receptors shown here come from a woman aged 50 to 60 who had recovered from COVID-19.

The CDR3 DNA reads TGTGCCAGCACTGTAACCGGAGCGGGAATCACCGGGGAGCTGTTTTTT. This sequence encodes CASTVTGAGITGELFF. J is TRBJ2-2 and V is TRBV9, with 7 bases identical to TRBD2. Germline lookup yields CDR1 SGDLS and CDR2 YYNGEE. The CDR3 is made up of 16 amino acids. J was trimmed by 4 bases and V by 6 bases; bases with no gene match: 12.

The CDR3 sequence is CSVDGSGGFTDTQYF. The CDR3 coding sequence is TGCAGCGTTGACGGTTCAGGGGGCTTCACAGATACGCAGTATTTT. The rearrangement uses TRBV29-1 and TRBJ2-3, with 8 positions matching TRBD1. V dropped 3 bases and J dropped 2; count of bases not matched to a gene: 7. The length of the CDR3 is 15 residues. Germline-derived CDR1 and CDR2 are SQVTM and ANQGSEA.

This sequence joins TRBV7-2 and TRBJ2-5; D not resolved. Between the trimmed V and J ends, which lost 2 bases and 2 bases, there was a span of 12 bases. CDR3 length: 15 amino acids. The V gene's germline CDR1 is SGHTA and CDR2 FQGNSA. In DNA form, the CDR3 reads TGTGCCAGCAGCTTAATTTCCGGAGAACAAGAGACCCAGTACTTC. It translates to CASSLISGEQETQYF.

CDR3 sequence reads: CASSLTSGFPGELFF. CDR3 sequence (DNA): TGTGCCAGCAGTCTCACTAGCGGGTTTCCCGGGGAGCTGTTTTTT. This sequence joins TRBV2 and TRBJ2-2; 9 nucleotides match TRBD2. The CDR3 runs 15 residues. V gave up 5 bases and J gave up 6 bases; unmatched junction bases: 7. Germline loops: CDR1 SNHLY, CDR2 FYNNEI.

The chain links TRBV3-1 (or the pseudogene TRBV3-2) to TRBJ1-1, with 8 bases lining up with TRBD1. This CDR3 contains 15 residues. Germline assignment: CDR1 LGHDT and CDR2 YNNKEL (reference sequence). Germline trimming cut 1 base from V and 6 bases from J; bases unmatched to any gene: 7. This CDR3 reads CASSQGTGPQAEAFF. CDR3 nucleotides: TGTGCCAGCAGCCAAGGGACAGGGCCCCAGGCTGAAGCTTTCTTT.

The chain links TRBV7-6 to TRBJ2-1; TRBD2 agrees at 9 bases. The CDR3 loop spans 15 amino acids. V was pared by 1 base and J by 6 bases, with 4 bases of the junction left unmatched. CDR1 and CDR2 (germline): SGHVS, FNYEAQ. The CDR3 region is CASSLVALAGNEQFF. In DNA form, the CDR3 reads TGTGCCAGCAGCTTAGTTGCACTAGCGGGCAATGAGCAGTTCTTC.

V is TRBV3-1 (or the pseudogene TRBV3-2) and J is TRBJ1-6; 8 bases fit TRBD1. This CDR3 has 16 residues. The germline V gene encodes CDR1 LGHDT and CDR2 YNNKEL (reference sequence). J lost 8 bases, V lost 0 bases, and 6 bases had no gene match. The CDR3 DNA follows: TGTGCCAGCAGCCAAGATCAGGCAGGGGGCTATTCACCCCTCCACTTT. Amino acids: CASSQDQAGGYSPLHF.

The chain couples TRBV5-6 to TRBJ2-7, with D perhaps matching TRBD2 (6 bases). The germline V and J ends were trimmed by 4 bases and 4 bases, with 9 bases remaining between them. This CDR3 region has 12 residues. Per germline, CDR1 SGHDT and CDR2 YYEEEE. Here the CDR3 reads CASSRSGYEQYF. The CDR3 DNA reads as TGTGCCAGCAGCCGGAGCGGGTACGAGCAGTACTTC.

Written as DNA, the CDR3 is TGTGCCAGCAGTTGGAGGGCTGAACGGGAAAAACTGTTTTTT. The encoded protein is CASSWRAEREKLFF. The rearrangement joins TRBV6-5 to TRBJ1-4, with D unclear. CDR1 is MNHEY and CDR2 is SVGAGI in the germline V gene. This CDR3 contains 14 residues. The ends were cut back, 4 bases at V and 8 bases at J, with 14 bases in the middle.

The chain links TRBV29-1 to TRBJ2-4, with 12 bases that match TRBD2. V was clipped by 4 bases and J by 2 bases; unmatched bases: 9. Germline V lookup: CDR1 SQVTM, CDR2 ANQGSEA. The CDR3 totals 17 residues. Written as DNA, the CDR3 is TGCAGCGTTGTTGGACTAGCGGGATTCACAACCAAAAACATTCAGTACTTC. Protein product: CSVVGLAGFTTKNIQYF. Drawing the rest from reference TRBV29-1 and TRBJ2-4, the complete variable domain is SAVISQKPSRDICQRGTSLTIQCQVDSQVTMMFWYRQQPGQSLTLIATANQGSEATYESGFVIDKFPISRPNLTFSTLTVSNMSPEDSSIYLCSVVGLAGFTTKNIQYFGAGTRLSVL.

The chain has TRBV2 and TRBJ1-5; tentatively, D is TRBD1 (5 bases). Germline lookup yields CDR1 SNHLY and CDR2 FYNNEI. The ends were cut back, 7 bases at V and 5 bases at J, with 9 bases in the middle. This CDR3 contains 12 residues. The CDR3 DNA is TGTGCCAGCATGGGGGAGGATCAGCCCCAGCATTTT. It is translated as CASMGEDQPQHF.

CDR3: CASSLTGTRSYEQYF. For the CDR3, the DNA is TGTGCCAGCAGCTTAACCGGGACACGCTCCTACGAGCAGTACTTC. The rearrangement uses TRBV7-2 and TRBJ2-7, with a tentative D call TRBD1 (6 bases). Trimming stripped 2 bases from V and 0 bases from J, with 11 bases between. Germline CDR1 is SGHTA and CDR2 is FQGNSA. CDR3 length: 15 residues.

The DNA for the CDR3 is TGTGCCAGCTCACCAGCAGGGTCGAACGAAAAACTGTTTTTT. The encoded protein is CASSPAGSNEKLFF. The chain is built from TRBV18 and TRBJ1-4; TRBD1 might be the D (5 bases). Trimming took off 2 bases at V and 8 bases at J, with 12 bases between the two ends. There are 14 residues in the CDR3. Germline CDR1 reads KGHSH; CDR2 reads LQKENI.

The chain links TRBV30 to TRBJ2-1, with 9 nucleotides matching TRBD2. V trimming: 3 bases; J trimming: 7 bases; junction bases outside the gene matches: 7. Looked up from germline, CDR1 is GTSNPN and CDR2 is SVGIG (reference sequence). The CDR3 totals 14 residues. CDR3 amino acids: CAWRRAGGPNEQFF. DNA for the CDR3: TGTGCCTGGAGAAGGGCGGGAGGGCCGAATGAGCAGTTCTTC.

The chain carries TRBV28 and TRBJ1-2; D not resolved. Per the germline V gene, CDR1 is MDHEN and CDR2 is SYDVKM. Trimming shortened V by 6 bases and J by 8 bases, and 10 bases separated the two germline ends. The CDR3 sequence is 11 residues long. CDR3 DNA sequence: TGTGCCAGCAGGACGACACTCGGCTACACCTTC. It translates to CASRTTLGYTF.